This is a list of T cell receptor beta chains from one sample in a study of OX40 agonist ivuxolimab in advanced cancers. Generated by immunoSEQ multiplex PCR, the TCRdb table keeps only in-frame clones and is missing some. The sample contains under 100,000 clones, roughly 89% of which appear only once. Sequencing used CD4+ or CD8+ T cells sorted from blood, obtained in a trial of the OX40 agonist ivuxolimab. The receptors were sampled from an adult with an advanced solid tumor such as melanoma, head and neck, liver or kidney cancer. CDR3s include the opening cysteine and the closing phenylalanine or tryptophan. The D gene is left open where the match is weak. Clone size, where shown, is once, few, many, or a class for clones that have expanded.

v_call	clone_size	d_call	cdr3_length	j_call	cdr3_nt	cdr3_aa
TRBV5-1	-	TRBD1	15	TRBJ2-2	TGCGCCAGCAGCTTCAGGGACAGGGAGGACGGGGAGCTGTTTTTT	CASSFRDREDGELFF
TRBV2	many	-	14	TRBJ1-5	TGTGCCAGCAGTGAAGACAGGGCGGCTCAGCCCCAGCATTTT	CASSEDRAAQPQHF
TRBV2	once	TRBD1	16	TRBJ1-5	TGTGCCAGCAGTCAAGACAGGGGATACGGCAATCAGCCCCAGCATTTT	CASSQDRGYGNQPQHF
TRBV5-1	-	-	15	TRBJ1-4	TGCGCCAGCAGCTTGGGTCCCCGAAGTAATGAAAAACTGTTTTTT	CASSLGPRSNEKLFF
TRBV5-4	-	-	14	TRBJ2-5	TGTGCCAGCAGCTTGGGAGACAGGCAAGAGACCCAGTACTTC	CASSLGDRQETQYF
TRBV19	-	-	12	TRBJ1-1	TGTGCCAGTAGGGAGAGACAGGCTGAAGCTTTCTTT	CASRERQAEAFF
TRBV6-1	-	TRBD2	16	TRBJ2-5	TGTGCCAGCAGTGACCTCGGGAGGCTCCCAGAAGAGACCCAGTACTTC	CASSDLGRLPEETQYF
TRBV5-1	-	-	13	TRBJ1-6	TGCGCCAGCAGGGAGGAGGGGGGTTCACCCCTCCACTTT	CASREEGGSPLHF
TRBV9	-	TRBD2	15	TRBJ2-1	TGTGCCAGCAGCTCCTTAGCGGGAGGGAACAATGAGCAGTTCTTC	CASSSLAGGNNEQFF
TRBV6-6	-	-	10	TRBJ2-7	TGTGCCAGCGGGGACTACGAGCAGTACTTC	CASGDYEQYF
TRBV30	-	-	15	TRBJ1-4	TGTGCCTGGAGTGAGGAGGGCAGGGCTTATGAAAAACTGTTTTTT	CAWSEEGRAYEKLFF
TRBV5-8	-	-	15	TRBJ2-2	TGTGCCAGCAGCTTGTTCCTCGGGGAAACCGGGGAGCTGTTTTTT	CASSLFLGETGELFF
TRBV30	few	-	11	TRBJ1-1	TGTGCCTGGACTGACCGCCAGGTAGCTTTCTTT	CAWTDRQVAFF
TRBV9	-	-	15	TRBJ1-6	TGTGCCAGCAGCGTATCGCTCCAAGCGAATTCACCCCTCCACTTT	CASSVSLQANSPLHF
TRBV27	-	-	20	TRBJ1-6	TGTGCCAGCAGTCCATCCGGCCCGGGGCGCACCTACCTAATACGGTCACCCCTCCACTTT	CASSPSGPGRTYLIRSPLHF
TRBV6-5	-	TRBD1	13	TRBJ1-6	TGTGCCAGCAAGACAGGGTATAATTCACCCCTCCACTTT	CASKTGYNSPLHF
TRBV7-3	-	TRBD2	13	TRBJ2-1	TGTGCCAGCAGCGCGGGAGTAGAGAATGAGCAGTTCTTC	CASSAGVENEQFF
TRBV29-1	-	-	15	TRBJ2-3	TGCAGCGTTGAAGAACCACAGGGCAGGACAGATACGCAGTATTTT	CSVEEPQGRTDTQYF
TRBV5-4	-	TRBD1	15	TRBJ2-3	TGTGCCAGCAGCGGGACAGGGGTTAGAACAGATACGCAGTATTTT	CASSGTGVRTDTQYF
TRBV9	-	TRBD1	13	TRBJ1-1	TGTGCCAGCAGCGCAGGGGGGAACACTGAAGCTTTCTTT	CASSAGGNTEAFF
TRBV11-2	-	-	16	TRBJ1-2	TGTGCCAGCAGTTCGATGTGGACACCCTTTAACTATGGCTACACCTTC	CASSSMWTPFNYGYTF
TRBV10-1	-	-	14	TRBJ2-7	TGCGCCAGCAGTGAGTCGTCAGGGCCCTACGAGCAGTACTTC	CASSESSGPYEQYF
TRBV7-9	-	-	15	TRBJ1-3	TGTGCCAGCAGCTTCATCCCCGACTCTGGAAACACCATATATTTT	CASSFIPDSGNTIYF
TRBV7-8	-	-	13	TRBJ2-5	TGTGCCAGCAGCGGGGGGACTCTACGTGAGCAGTACTTC	CASSGGTLREQYF
TRBV10-3	-	-	14	TRBJ2-6	TGTGCCACCACACAAAGCTCTGGGGCCAACGTCCTGACTTTC	CATTQSSGANVLTF
TRBV5-5	-	-	16	TRBJ2-7	TGTGCCAGCAGCCTCTCCGACAGGGCGGGGTCCTACGAGCAGTACTTC	CASSLSDRAGSYEQYF
TRBV5-8	-	-	13	TRBJ1-2	TGTGCCAGCAGCGGACCCAATAGCTATGGCTACACCTTC	CASSGPNSYGYTF
TRBV2	-	-	14	TRBJ2-1	TGTGCCAGCAGTGAAGCGTTTCCGGGTGTTGAGCAGTTCTTC	CASSEAFPGVEQFF
TRBV5-1	once	-	14	TRBJ1-1	TGCGCCAGCAGCTTGTCGGGCTGGAACACTGAAGCTTTCTTT	CASSLSGWNTEAFF
TRBV2	-	-	11	TRBJ2-7	TGTGCCAGCAGTCAGGTCAACGAGCAGTACTTC	CASSQVNEQYF
TRBV7-9	-	TRBD2	16	TRBJ2-7	TGTGCCAGCAGCCCCTCATCGACTAGCGGCTCCTACGAGCAGTACTTC	CASSPSSTSGSYEQYF
TRBV18	-	TRBD1	16	TRBJ2-6	TGTGCCAGCTCACCAGGGCAGGGGGCTGGGGCCAACGTCCTGACTTTC	CASSPGQGAGANVLTF
TRBV5-1	-	TRBD1	16	TRBJ2-2	TGCGCCAGCAGCCAGACGACAGGGTTGAACACCGGGGAGCTGTTTTTT	CASSQTTGLNTGELFF